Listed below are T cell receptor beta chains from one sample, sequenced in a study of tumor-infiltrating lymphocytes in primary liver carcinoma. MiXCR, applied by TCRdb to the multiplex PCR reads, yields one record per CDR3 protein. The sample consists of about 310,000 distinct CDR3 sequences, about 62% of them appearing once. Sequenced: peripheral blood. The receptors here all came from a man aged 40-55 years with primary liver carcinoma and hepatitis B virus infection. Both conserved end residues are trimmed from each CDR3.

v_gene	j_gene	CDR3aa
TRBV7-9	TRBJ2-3	ASSQRLAGVDTQY
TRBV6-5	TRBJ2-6	ASSLDSPLSGANVLT
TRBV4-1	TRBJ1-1	ASSPRGIGEAF
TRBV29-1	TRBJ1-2	SVDRQGGSYGYT
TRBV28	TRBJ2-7	ASGILGEASSYEQY
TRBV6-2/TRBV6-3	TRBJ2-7	ASSYLSSGRRYEQY
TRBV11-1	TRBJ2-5	ACSRTPSETQY
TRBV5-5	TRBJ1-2	ASSLTPDRNYGYT
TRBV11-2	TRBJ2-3	ARCRAGGRASADTQY
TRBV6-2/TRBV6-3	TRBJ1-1	ASSYGQIFFGIEAF